This entry concerns a single T cell receptor (beta chain). What it binds is not known. This CDR3 has 11 amino acids. Trimming pared 6 bases from V and 6 bases from J, leaving 8 bases between. The germline CDR1 and CDR2 sequences are MDHEN and SYDVKM. This sample was included in a study of T cells in localized non-small cell lung cancer. Findings of the study overall: Tumor samples were not multi-region, leaving intratumor heterogeneity unexcluded.

Using immunoSEQ multiplex PCR, the repertoire was profiled, and TCRdb retains in-frame clones only, with some absent. The sample lists more than 15,000 clones, 89% occurring once. The TCR sequence derives from a female donor older than 55 with stage III squamous cell lung carcinoma. The genes are TRBV28 and TRBJ1-1; possibly TRBD1 for D (5 bases). This specimen was peripheral blood, taken before any cancer treatment. The CDR3 nucleotides are TGTGCCAGCAGGGACAAGGCTGAAGCTTTCTTT. Translation: CASRDKAEAFF.